The 27 T cell receptor beta chains below come from one sample, sequenced in a study of graft-versus-host responses after intestinal transplantation. Using immunoSEQ multiplex PCR, the repertoire was profiled, and TCRdb retains in-frame clones only, with some absent. The sample includes about 96,000 clones, 92% of them seen just once. These receptors lack a known antigen. Sample: unstimulated CD4+ T cells sorted from spleen or lymph node cells, taken before intestinal transplant. The receptors derive from a human donor who received an intestinal transplant.

This clone has only one observation. The DNA for the CDR3 is TGTGCCAGCAGCTGGAGGCGGTCCCAAGAGACCCAGTACTTC. Protein sequence: CASSWRRSQETQYF. The rearrangement joins TRBV11-2 to TRBJ2-5; tentatively, D is TRBD2 (5 bases). With 4 bases removed from V and 1 base from J, the gap between germline ends came to 10 bases. CDR1 SGHAT and CDR2 FQNNGV come from the germline V gene. The CDR3 consists of 14 residues.

In this sample, this clone turned up once. The chain recombines TRBV6-1 with TRBJ1-2; 8 bases agree with TRBD1. The CDR3 is made up of 13 amino acids. Germline V gene data show CDR1 as MNHNS and CDR2 as SASEGT. The junction had 7 bases not matched to a gene; V was cut back by 7 bases and J by 6 bases. The CDR3 coding sequence is TGTGCCAGCACCAAAGACAGGGGTGATGGCTACACCTTC. It is translated as CASTKDRGDGYTF.

V is TRBV10-2 and J is TRBJ2-7; no clear D. The CDR3 loop spans 13 amino acids. V lost 3 bases, J lost 0 bases, and 6 bases lay in between. Germline CDR1 WSHSY, CDR2 SAAADI. The CDR3 sequence: CASSDTGSYEQYF. CDR3 nucleotide sequence: TGCGCCAGCAGTGACACGGGCTCCTACGAGCAGTACTTC.

V and J are TRBV5-1 and TRBJ1-1; D unclear. Germline V gene lookup returns CDR1 SGHRS and CDR2 YFSETQ. The ends were cut back, 3 bases at V and 1 base at J, with 10 bases in the middle. CDR3 length: 14 residues. The CDR3 DNA reads as TGCGCCAGCAGCTGGACGGCTGGGAACACTGAAGCTTTCTTT. This encodes CASSWTAGNTEAFF.

Comments on this clone: An end of the junction does not agree with germline; a read error may underlie this. This specimen includes other DNA sequences encoding the same CDR3. The chain couples TRBV28 to TRBJ1-5; no reliable D call. CDR1 and CDR2 (germline): MDHEN, SYDVKM. The CDR3 length is 12 residues. CDR3 bases: TGTGCCAGCAGTTTGGGCAATCAGCCTCAGCATTTT. Protein: CASSLGNQPQHF.

The chain carries TRBV2 and TRBJ2-1, with D perhaps TRBD2 (5 bases). The CDR3 is 14 residues long. Germline V gives CDR1 SNHLY, CDR2 FYNNEI. Trimming took off 4 bases at V and 6 bases at J, with 13 bases between the two ends. CDR3 in DNA: TGTGCCAGCAGTGGTCTATCCGGGGTCAATGAGCAGTTCTTC. Its protein is CASSGLSGVNEQFF.

The chain couples TRBV10-2 to TRBJ1-2, with a weak D call TRBD1 (5 bases). Germline V gene sequence: CDR1 WSHSY, CDR2 SAAADI. V lost 0 bases and J lost 4, with 6 bases in between. The CDR3 has 13 amino acids. CDR3 sequence (DNA): TGCGCCAGCAGTGAGTCGGGGCCCTATGGCTACACCTTC. Amino acid sequence: CASSESGPYGYTF.

The CDR3 DNA reads TGCAGCGTCTCGACACAGACCTACGAGCAGTACTTC. Its translation: CSVSTQTYEQYF. The J gene is TRBJ2-7, the V gene TRBV29-1; D gene uncertain. The CDR3 consists of 12 residues. V gave up 6 bases and J gave up 2 bases, with 11 bases separating them. In germline, CDR1 is SQVTM, CDR2 ANQGSEA.

This chain connects TRBV27 to TRBJ1-1; 10 bases are shared with TRBD1. CDR1 MNHEY and CDR2 SMNVEV come from the germline V gene (reference sequence). With 2 bases clipped from V and 11 bases from J, the junction kept 11 bases outside the gene matches. The CDR3 is 15 residues long. The CDR3: CASSLNRDRGRDAFF. CDR3 DNA: TGTGCCAGCAGTTTAAACCGAGACAGGGGGCGAGACGCTTTCTTT.

This clone was observed a handful of times. V is TRBV7-9 and J is TRBJ2-5, with 9 bases fitting TRBD1. The CDR3 loop spans 15 amino acids. CDR1 is SEHNR, CDR2 FQNEAQ, per germline (reference sequence). The trim removed 5 bases at V and 2 bases at J, leaving 6 bases unmatched. In nucleotides, the CDR3 is TGTGCCAGCAGCACTAGAGACAGGGGGCAAGAGACCCAGTACTTC. It is translated as CASSTRDRGQETQYF.

This clone was recorded once. The V gene is TRBV7-2, the J gene TRBJ2-5; a possible D gene is TRBD2 (6 bases). Per germline, CDR1 SGHTA and CDR2 FQGNSA. This CDR3 spans 12 amino acids. V was trimmed by 2 bases and J by 7 bases, leaving 8 bases between them. The CDR3 nucleotides are TGTGCCAGCAGCTTATACGGGGGGACCCAGTACTTC. Translated: CASSLYGGTQYF.

V and J are TRBV12-5 and TRBJ2-7, with 10 bases lining up with TRBD2. Per germline, CDR1 LGHNT and CDR2 FRNRAP. V lost 0 bases and J lost 6; bases outside the gene matches: 5. This CDR3 contains 15 residues. The CDR3 DNA reads TGTGCTAGTGGTTTGGTTGGCCTAGCGGGAGTCGAGCAGTACTTC. This sequence encodes CASGLVGLAGVEQYF.

The chain couples TRBV28 to TRBJ1-3, with D uncertain. In germline, CDR1 is MDHEN, CDR2 SYDVKM. The CDR3 totals 15 residues. Trimming stripped 3 bases from V and 7 bases from J, with 16 bases between. Here the CDR3 reads CASSFWAAEGNTIYF. In DNA, the CDR3 is TGTGCCAGCAGTTTTTGGGCCGCCGAAGGGAACACCATATATTTT.

This sequence joins TRBV19 and TRBJ2-3; D gene uncertain. V was clipped by 4 bases and J by 1 base, with 9 bases between them. CDR3 length: 14 amino acids. CDR1 is LNHDA, CDR2 SQIVND, per germline (reference sequence). The CDR3, as DNA: TGTGCCAGTAGTACCCCTTGGGGCACAGATACGCAGTATTTT. Its protein is CASSTPWGTDTQYF.

This chain connects TRBV28 to TRBJ1-1; D call uncertain. Trimming pared 7 bases from V and 1 base from J, leaving 10 bases between. The CDR3 runs 13 residues. The germline gives CDR1 MDHEN, CDR2 SYDVKM. The chain's CDR3 is CASTEGRNTEAFF. The CDR3 DNA reads TGTGCCAGCACCGAGGGCAGGAACACTGAAGCTTTCTTT.

The J gene is TRBJ1-1, the V gene TRBV5-6, with no clear D. The germline gives CDR1 SGHDT, CDR2 YYEEEE. V lost 4 bases to trimming and J lost 3 bases, with 13 bases between them. The length of the CDR3 is 14 residues. The chain's CDR3 is CASSVELRYTEAFF. CDR3 sequence (DNA): TGTGCCAGCAGCGTGGAACTCAGATACACTGAAGCTTTCTTT. Supplemented by reference TRBV5-6 and TRBJ1-1, the full variable domain reads DAGVTQSPTHLIKTRGQQVTLRCSPKSGHDTVSWYQQALGQGPQFIFQYYEEEERQRGNFPDRFSGHQFPNYSSELNVNALLLGDSALYLCASSVELRYTEAFFGQGTRLTVV.

This chain connects TRBV4-2 to TRBJ1-2; 8 nucleotides agree with TRBD1. The CDR3 sequence is 15 residues long. Germline V gene lookup returns CDR1 LGHNA and CDR2 YNFKEQ. The J segment lost 8 bases and the V segment lost 5 bases, leaving 13 bases of the junction unmatched. CDR3 sequence: CASSRSENRGGGYTF. The CDR3 coding sequence is TGTGCCAGCAGCAGATCGGAAAACAGGGGGGGAGGCTACACCTTC.

The V gene is TRBV11-2, the J gene TRBJ1-1; D call uncertain. The CDR3 is 14 residues long. Germline CDR1 and CDR2: SGHAT and FQNNGV. Trimming removed 4 bases at V and 0 bases at J, with 9 bases between. The CDR3 DNA sequence: TGTGCCAGCAGCTCGGGCCTTATGAACACTGAAGCTTTCTTT. Protein: CASSSGLMNTEAFF.

The V call is TRBV4-1, the J call TRBJ1-2; 12 nucleotides agree with TRBD1. The CDR3 extends over 16 amino acids. The junction had 12 bases not matched to a gene; V was cut back by 6 bases and J by 7 bases. Germline CDR1 reads MGHRA; CDR2 reads YSYEKL. As DNA, the CDR3 is TGCGCCAGCAGGTTCCGGGACAGGGGGCTCAGGGGTGGCTACACCTTC. This sequence encodes CASRFRDRGLRGGYTF.

The chain combines TRBV5-1 with TRBJ1-3; 11 bases are a match to TRBD1. Germline assignment: CDR1 SGHRS and CDR2 YFSETQ. The CDR3 has 17 amino acids. V trimming: 4 bases; J trimming: 0 bases; junction bases outside the gene matches: 6. The CDR3 DNA reads as TGCGCCAGCAGCCCGGGGACAGGGGGTAGCTCTGGAAACACCATATATTTT. Translated: CASSPGTGGSSGNTIYF.

The CDR3 DNA reads TGTGCCAGCAGCTTCAAAACACCCCAGGGACTTGGAGGCTACGAGCAGTACTTC. It translates to CASSFKTPQGLGGYEQYF. V usage is TRBV7-6 and J usage is TRBJ2-7; D possibly corresponds to TRBD2 (6 bases). Germline CDR1 SGHVS, CDR2 FNYEAQ. The CDR3 is 18 amino acids. Trimming took 3 bases from V and 3 from J, leaving 24 bases between them.

The genes are TRBV7-3 and TRBJ1-2, with 9 bases identical to TRBD1. V lost 4 bases to trimming and J lost 5 bases; unmatched junction nucleotides: 8. From germline, CDR1 is SGHTA and CDR2 FQGTGA. This CDR3 is 15 amino acids long. CDR3 protein: CASSSPGQGMYGYTF. The DNA of the CDR3 is TGTGCCAGCAGCTCACCGGGACAGGGAATGTATGGCTACACCTTC. Drawing the rest from reference TRBV7-3 and TRBJ1-2, the complete variable domain is GAGVSQTPSNKVTEKGKYVELRCDPISGHTALYWYRQSLGQGPEFLIYFQGTGAADDSGLPNDRFFAVRPEGSVSTLKIQRTERGDSAVYLCASSSPGQGMYGYTFGSGTRLTVV.

This clone was counted only a few times. This chain links TRBV6-6 with TRBJ1-2; 10 bases fit TRBD1. V shed 6 bases, J shed 4 bases, and the junction held 8 bases outside the gene matches. The CDR3 is 15 residues long. CDR1 MNHNY and CDR2 SVGAGI come from the germline V gene (reference sequence). The CDR3 region is CASSPSTGGIYGYTF. CDR3 nucleotides: TGTGCCAGCAGCCCGTCGACAGGGGGCATCTATGGCTACACCTTC.

CDR3 residues: CASSEDRGRDEQYF. The CDR3 nucleotides are TGTGCCAGCAGTGAAGACAGGGGGCGCGACGAGCAGTACTTC. The gene calls are TRBV25-1 and TRBJ2-7, with TRBD1 matching over 10 bases. Germline V gene data show CDR1 as MGHDK and CDR2 as SYGVNS. V was pared by 2 bases and J by 5 bases, with 3 bases of the junction left unmatched. The CDR3 runs to 14 residues.

This clone was seen a few times. The chain recombines TRBV6-6 with TRBJ1-6; no clear D gene. Germline values: CDR1 MNHNY, CDR2 SVGAGI (reference sequence). V was pared by 1 base and J by 2 bases, with 9 bases between. The CDR3 has 16 amino acids. The CDR3 spells CASSYFGRAYNSPLHF. CDR3 bases: TGTGCCAGCAGTTACTTTGGGAGGGCCTATAATTCACCCCTCCACTTT.

The chain couples TRBV6-6 to TRBJ1-6, with D perhaps matching TRBD1 (6 bases). This CDR3 comprises 14 residues. Germline assignment: CDR1 MNHNY and CDR2 SVGAGI (reference sequence). The V end lost 2 bases, the J end lost 4 bases, and 6 bases lay between the germline ends. Here the CDR3 reads CASSYRGYNSPLHF. In nucleotides, the CDR3 is TGTGCCAGCAGTTACAGGGGGTATAATTCACCCCTCCACTTT.

The chain carries TRBV7-8 and TRBJ2-7; TRBD2 aligns across 10 bases. Germline V gene data show CDR1 as SGHVS and CDR2 as FQNEAQ. The CDR3 consists of 15 residues. The J segment lost 1 base and the V segment lost 4 bases, leaving 4 bases of the junction unmatched. The CDR3: CASSSLAGVSYEQYF. CDR3 DNA: TGTGCCAGCAGCTCGCTAGCGGGAGTTTCCTACGAGCAGTACTTC.